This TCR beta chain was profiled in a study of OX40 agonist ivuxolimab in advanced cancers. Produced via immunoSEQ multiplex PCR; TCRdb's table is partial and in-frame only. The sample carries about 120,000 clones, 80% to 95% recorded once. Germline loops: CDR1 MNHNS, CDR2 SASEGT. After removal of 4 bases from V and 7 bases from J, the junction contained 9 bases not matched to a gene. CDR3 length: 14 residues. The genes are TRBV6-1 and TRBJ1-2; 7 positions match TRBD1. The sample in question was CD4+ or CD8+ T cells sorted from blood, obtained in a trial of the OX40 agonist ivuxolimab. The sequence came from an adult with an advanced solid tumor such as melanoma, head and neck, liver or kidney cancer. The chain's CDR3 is CASSGDRAPGGYTF. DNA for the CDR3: TGTGCCAGCAGTGGGGACAGAGCCCCCGGTGGCTACACCTTC.